This T cell receptor (beta chain) was documented in a study of blood T cell repertoires in COVID-19. Study at large: The origin of the acute and convalescent COVID-19 samples was the United States, Italy and Spain.

Clones were sequenced by immunoSEQ multiplex PCR, and TCRdb holds only the in-frame ones, with some missing. The repertoire holds under 250,000 clones, with around 90% as singletons. Participant ages covered about 18 to 90 years across approximately 25 US areas. Cohort assignment relied on participant-reported clinical history. Sequencing input: PBMCs or T cells enriched from blood (not recorded which). The origin of this receptor is a woman in her 30s with acute COVID-19.

The CDR3 bases are TGTGCCAGCAGCCCCGAACAGGGGCTAACTATGAACACTGAAGCTTTCTTT. It codes for CASSPEQGLTMNTEAFF. The chain carries TRBV13 and TRBJ1-1, with 7 positions matching TRBD1. CDR1 is PRHDT, CDR2 FYEKMQ, per germline (reference sequence). The V and J ends lost 5 bases and 0 bases, in that order; junction bases with no gene match: 12. CDR3 length: 17 amino acids.